These 17 T cell receptor beta chains share one sample of origin, sequenced in a study of cytomegalovirus exposure and HLA in healthy donors. A multiplex PCR was run with 60 Vbeta primers and 13 Jbeta primers. Sequenced by immunoSEQ multiplex PCR; TCRdb stores in-frame clones only, minus some. With some 150,000 clones in the sample, the ten largest clones hold about 2.3%. Sample: PBMCs. Source of these receptors: a woman younger than 30 in good health and CMV-seronegative.

V and J are TRBV4-3 and TRBJ2-1; D possibly corresponds to TRBD2 (6 bases). In germline, CDR1 is LGHNA, CDR2 YSLEER. The CDR3 is 15 amino acids. V shed 4 bases and J shed 5 bases, with 15 bases lying between them. CDR3 residues: CASSPGRNEDNEQFF. The CDR3 DNA reads as TGCGCCAGCAGCCCCGGGAGAAACGAAGACAATGAGCAGTTCTTC.

The rearrangement links TRBV7-9 to TRBJ2-1, with TRBD2 matching 13 bases. Per germline, CDR1 SEHNR and CDR2 FQNEAQ (reference sequence). The trim removed 7 bases at V and 9 bases at J, leaving 9 bases unmatched. The CDR3 is 15 residues long. CDR3 sequence reads: CASILGLAGVGEQFF. The CDR3 nucleotides read TGTGCCAGCATCCTAGGACTAGCGGGAGTGGGTGAGCAGTTCTTC.

This chain links TRBV18 with TRBJ2-1, with TRBD2 matching over 10 bases. CDR1 and CDR2 (germline): KGHSH, LQKENI. This CDR3 is built from 14 residues. The V and J ends lost 4 bases and 8 bases, in that order; junction bases with no gene match: 5. As DNA, the CDR3 is TGTGCCAGCTCACAAGCGGGAGGGCCCTATGAGCAGTTCTTC. Translation: CASSQAGGPYEQFF.

The chain combines TRBV2 with TRBJ2-4, with a tentative D call TRBD2 (5 bases). V lost 4 bases and J lost 7, with 14 bases in between. The germline V gene has CDR1 SNHLY and CDR2 FYNNEI. The CDR3 sequence is 14 residues long. The CDR3 loop reads CASSVLLGGNIQYF. DNA for the CDR3: TGTGCCAGCAGTGTACTTCTTGGCGGGAACATTCAGTACTTC.

The chain carries TRBV10-1 and TRBJ2-2; maybe TRBD1 (6 bases). The V gene lost 10 bases and the J gene lost 3 bases, with 27 bases spanning the gap. The CDR3 totals 18 residues. Germline CDR1 reads WNHNN; CDR2 reads SYGVQD (reference sequence). The CDR3 coding sequence is TGCGCCACCTACGCCAGGGGACAATGTAGATTTTACACCGGGGAGCTGTTTTTT. Residues: CATYARGQCRFYTGELFF.

About this clone itself: One end of the junction is discordant with germline, which a read error may explain. V and J are TRBV4-1 and TRBJ2-3; maybe TRBD1 (5 bases). Germline V lookup: CDR1 MGHRA, CDR2 YSYEKL. The CDR3 loop spans 14 amino acids. This CDR3 is CASTQGVATDTQYF. The CDR3 region has the DNA TGCGCCAGCACCCAAGGGGTAGCTACAGATACGCAGTATTTT.

In nucleotides, the CDR3 is TGTGCCAGCAGGAGGGGAGCGGGGACCTACAATGAGCAGTTCTTC. The encoded protein is CASRRGAGTYNEQFF. The chain joins TRBV2 to TRBJ2-1, with 7 bases lining up with TRBD2. Germline V lookup: CDR1 SNHLY, CDR2 FYNNEI. The CDR3 runs 15 residues. Germline trimming cut 6 bases from V and 2 bases from J; bases unmatched to any gene: 7.

The V gene is TRBV6-5, the J gene TRBJ1-2, with 7 nucleotides matching TRBD1. After removal of 0 bases from V and 4 bases from J, the junction contained 5 bases not matched to a gene. The V gene's germline CDR1 is MNHEY and CDR2 SVGAGI. The CDR3 extends over 15 amino acids. CDR3 sequence (DNA): TGTGCCAGCAGTTACTCGGACAGGCAAGGCTATGGCTACACCTTC. As protein: CASSYSDRQGYGYTF.

This rearrangement joins TRBV7-2 to TRBJ1-1, with D unresolved. V gave up 5 bases and J gave up 6 bases, with 13 bases separating them. The CDR3 consists of 13 residues. The V gene's germline CDR1 is SGHTA and CDR2 FQGNSA. The CDR3 sequence is CASSLNTGPEAFF. In DNA form, the CDR3 reads TGTGCCAGCAGCCTTAACACGGGTCCTGAAGCTTTCTTT.

The genes are TRBV20-1 and TRBJ2-3; D unclear. Germline CDR1 DFQATT, CDR2 SNEGSKA (reference sequence). The CDR3 has 11 amino acids. The CDR3 DNA sequence: TGCAGCGCAACACCGACAGATACGCAGTATTTT. This translates into CSATPTDTQYF.

V and J are TRBV9 and TRBJ1-4, with D uncertain. CDR1 and CDR2 from the germline V gene are SGDLS and YYNGEE. Trimming pared 2 bases from V and 8 bases from J, leaving 13 bases between. The CDR3 runs 14 residues. As DNA, the CDR3 is TGTGCCAGCAGCGTCCAACCCGTTCGGGAAAAACTGTTTTTT. It translates to CASSVQPVREKLFF. Filled out from reference TRBV9 and TRBJ1-4, the complete variable domain reads DSGVTQTPKHLITATGQRVTLRCSPRSGDLSVYWYQQSLDQGLQFLIQYYNGEERAKGNILERFSAQQFPDLHSELNLSSLELGDSALYFCASSVQPVREKLFFGSGTQLSVL.

Of note for this clone: Relative to the germline gene, one junction end is altered; a read error may explain this. Different DNA sequences within this sample yield the same CDR3. The chain joins TRBV19 to TRBJ2-2; tentatively, D is TRBD2 (5 bases). CDR1 is LNHDA and CDR2 is SQIVND in the germline V gene (reference sequence). CDR3 length: 17 amino acids. CDR3 protein: CASSIDLQRLYTGELFF. CDR3 bases: TGTGCCAGTAGTATAGACCTCCAGCGACTATACACCGGGGAGCTGTTTTTC.

This chain uses TRBV7-9 with TRBJ2-7; perhaps TRBD2 as D (5 bases). There are 14 residues in the CDR3. The V end was cut by 5 bases, the J end by 4 bases, with 15 bases between. Per the germline V gene, CDR1 is SEHNR and CDR2 is FQNEAQ (reference sequence). The CDR3 region is CASSTDWERYEQYF. The CDR3 nucleotides read TGTGCCAGCAGCACGGACTGGGAAAGATACGAGCAGTACTTC.

The chain's CDR3 is CSAMDRAEEKLFF. The CDR3 nucleotides are TGCAGCGCGATGGACAGGGCTGAAGAAAAACTGTTTTTT. V is TRBV29-1 and J is TRBJ1-4; the match to TRBD1 covers 8 bases. In germline, CDR1 is SQVTM, CDR2 ANQGSEA. After removal of 7 bases from V and 8 bases from J, the junction contained 9 bases not matched to a gene. The CDR3 consists of 13 residues.

The chain is built from TRBV27 and TRBJ1-1; possible D gene TRBD1, 5 bases. V was shortened by 10 bases and J by 1 base, with 22 bases between the two germline ends. Germline CDR1 reads MNHEY; CDR2 reads SMNVEV (reference sequence). The CDR3 is 16 residues long. The CDR3 sequence: CATHTWMGRGNTEAFF. The CDR3 nucleotides are TGTGCCACCCACACGTGGATGGGGAGGGGGAACACTGAAGCTTTCTTT.

The genes are TRBV25-1 and TRBJ1-4, with 7 bases identical to TRBD1. Trimming took 6 bases from V and 3 from J; bases not matched to a gene: 1. Germline values: CDR1 MGHDK, CDR2 SYGVNS. The CDR3 runs 13 residues. Written as DNA, the CDR3 is TGTGCCAGCAGAACAGGGGCTAATGAAAAACTGTTTTTT. Residues: CASRTGANEKLFF.

The J gene is TRBJ1-2, the V gene TRBV19, with a tentative D call TRBD1 (6 bases). There are 12 residues in the CDR3. Germline CDR1 is LNHDA and CDR2 is SQIVND (reference sequence). Trimming removed 9 bases from V and 6 bases from J, with 14 bases in between. The CDR3 region is CASAQGNNGYTF. The CDR3 DNA is TGTGCCAGCGCGCAGGGGAATAATGGCTACACCTTC.